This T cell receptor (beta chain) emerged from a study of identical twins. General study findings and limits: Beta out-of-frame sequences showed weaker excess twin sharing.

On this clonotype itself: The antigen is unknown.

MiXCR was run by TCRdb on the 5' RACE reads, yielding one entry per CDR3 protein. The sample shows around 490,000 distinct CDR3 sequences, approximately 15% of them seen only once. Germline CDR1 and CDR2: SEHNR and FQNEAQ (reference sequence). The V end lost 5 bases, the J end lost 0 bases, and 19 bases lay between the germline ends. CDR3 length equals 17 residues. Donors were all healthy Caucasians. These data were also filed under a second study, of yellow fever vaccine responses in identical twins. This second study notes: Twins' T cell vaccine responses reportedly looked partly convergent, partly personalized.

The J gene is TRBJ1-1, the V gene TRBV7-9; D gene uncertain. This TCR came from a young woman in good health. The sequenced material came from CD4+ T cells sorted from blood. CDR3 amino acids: CASSARSGILVNTEAFF. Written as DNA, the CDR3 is TGTGCCAGCAGCGCCCGGTCGGGGATTCTCGTGAACACTGAAGCTTTCTTT. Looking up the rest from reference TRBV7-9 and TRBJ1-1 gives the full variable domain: DTGVSQNPRHKITKRGQNVTFRCDPISEHNRLYWYRQTLGQGPEFLTYFQNEAQLEKSRLLSDRFSAERPKGSFSTLEIQRTEQGDSAMYLCASSARSGILVNTEAFFGQGTRLTVV.